The 18 T cell receptor beta chains below all came from one sample that was sequenced in a study of T-cell memory formation after mild COVID-19. TCRdb re-derived calls from the 5' RACE reads in MiXCR, one entry per CDR3 protein. The sample includes tens of thousands of distinct CDR3 sequences, less than 15% seen only once; the top ten take over 25%. Sequenced sample: PBMCs or a T cell subset sorted from them (not recorded which). These receptors came from an adult woman who had mild COVID-19 (a few samples of this study predate the infection). Cell type and time point are not known.

This clonotype occurred a few times. This chain joins TRBV4-3 and TRBJ2-1, with 12 bases aligning to TRBD1. This CDR3 has 15 amino acids. The junction had 5 bases not matched to a gene; V was cut back by 4 bases and J by 7 bases. Germline CDR1 is LGHNA and CDR2 is YSLEER. CDR3 coding DNA: TGCGCCAGCAGCCTCGGGACAGGGGGCTCGAATGAGCAGTTCTTC. Its translation is CASSLGTGGSNEQFF.

This clonotype occurred many times. The gene calls are TRBV7-6 and TRBJ2-5; D tentatively fits TRBD1 or TRBD2 (5 bases each). The length of the CDR3 is 15 residues. Between the trimmed V and J ends, which lost 4 bases and 4 bases, there was a span of 16 bases. Looked up from germline, CDR1 is SGHVS and CDR2 is FNYEAQ. The CDR3 nucleotides read TGTGCCAGCAGCTGGGGACGGGCCGAGCGAGAGACCCAGTACTTC. Its translation is CASSWGRAERETQYF.

CDR3 sequence: CASSSYLDNYGYTF. In nucleotides, the CDR3 is TGTGCCAGCAGCTCGTATCTCGACAACTATGGCTACACCTTC. V usage is TRBV7-9 and J usage is TRBJ1-2; D call uncertain. From germline, CDR1 is SEHNR and CDR2 FQNEAQ (reference sequence). The CDR3 totals 14 residues. V shed 4 bases and J shed 2 bases, with 11 bases lying between them.

The chain couples TRBV19 to TRBJ2-2; D perhaps matches TRBD1 (6 bases). The CDR3 contains 16 residues. Trimming stripped 3 bases from V and 4 bases from J, with 15 bases between. Germline V lookup: CDR1 LNHDA, CDR2 SQIVND (reference sequence). CDR3 nucleotides: TGTGCCAGTAGTATTCTGGACAGAGGAATCACCGGGGAGCTGTTTTTT. It yields the protein CASSILDRGITGELFF.

A few counts support this clonotype. The J gene is TRBJ2-2, the V gene TRBV5-1; 7 positions match TRBD1. Per the germline V gene, CDR1 is SGHRS and CDR2 is YFSETQ. There are 17 residues in the CDR3. The V gene end was trimmed by 6 bases and the J gene end by 0 bases; junction bases not matched to a gene: 11. Here the CDR3 reads CASTPDRIFSNTGELFF. The CDR3 region has the DNA TGCGCCAGCACCCCGGACAGGATATTTTCGAACACCGGGGAGCTGTTTTTT.

This clonotype was observed a few times. The rearrangement uses TRBV6-4 and TRBJ2-3; no clear D. Germline CDR1 MRHNA, CDR2 SNTAGT. The CDR3 has 14 amino acids. V lost 0 bases, J lost 2 bases, and 6 bases lay in between. The CDR3 sequence is CASSDSSDTDTQYF. The CDR3 DNA reads as TGTGCCAGCAGTGACTCGTCAGACACAGATACGCAGTATTTT.

The V and J genes are TRBV7-3 and TRBJ2-1, with TRBD2 matching 10 bases. The germline gives CDR1 SGHTA, CDR2 FQGTGA. The CDR3 is 15 residues long. Trimming took 6 bases from V and 5 from J; bases not matched to a gene: 7. The CDR3, as DNA: TGTGCCAGCAGTCTCAGCGGGGGGGATCACAATGAGCAGTTCTTC. Translating gives CASSLSGGDHNEQFF.

The chain links TRBV3-1 to TRBJ2-7; 8 nucleotides agree with TRBD2. V lost 0 bases to trimming and J lost 3 bases; unmatched junction nucleotides: 10. CDR3 length: 17 amino acids. Per germline, CDR1 LGHDT and CDR2 YNNKEL (reference sequence). As DNA, the CDR3 is TGTGCCAGCAGCCAAGATAGAGATGAGCGGGGGTACTACGAGCAGTACTTC. It translates to CASSQDRDERGYYEQYF.

This chain uses TRBV29-1 with TRBJ2-3; 8 bases match TRBD2. J gave up 2 bases and V 2 bases, and 6 bases lay outside the gene matches. Germline CDR1 is SQVTM and CDR2 is ANQGSEA. The CDR3 extends over 15 amino acids. The CDR3 is CSVEYTSGLTDTQYF. The CDR3 coding sequence is TGCAGCGTTGAATACACTAGCGGCCTCACAGATACGCAGTATTTT.

The chain couples TRBV6-1 to TRBJ2-1; 7 bases agree with TRBD2. Germline V CDR1 and CDR2: MNHNS, SASEGT. This CDR3 has 16 residues. V trimming: 3 bases; J trimming: 0 bases; junction bases outside the gene matches: 5. In DNA form, the CDR3 reads TGTGCCAGCAGTGACATAGCGGGTAGCTCCTACAATGAGCAGTTCTTC. This encodes CASSDIAGSSYNEQFF.

V usage is TRBV5-5 and J usage is TRBJ1-2; D may be TRBD1 (5 bases). Trimming took off 4 bases at V and 4 bases at J, with 20 bases between the two ends. CDR1 SGHKS and CDR2 YYEKEE come from the germline V gene (reference sequence). The CDR3 is 16 residues long. The CDR3 protein is CASSLNRDGDVYGYTF. The CDR3 DNA reads TGTGCCAGCAGCCTGAACCGGGACGGAGACGTCTATGGCTACACCTTC.

This clonotype showed up just a few times. The rearrangement joins TRBV20-1 to TRBJ2-7; TRBD2 aligns across 7 bases. The V gene end was trimmed by 5 bases and the J gene end by 5 bases; junction bases not matched to a gene: 15. This CDR3 region has 15 residues. Germline CDR1 and CDR2: DFQATT and SNEGSKA (reference sequence). The CDR3 loop reads CSASFGGRWGDEQYF. The CDR3 DNA reads as TGCAGTGCTTCTTTCGGGGGGAGGTGGGGCGACGAGCAGTACTTC.

This clonotype was counted only a few times. The genes are TRBV2 and TRBJ2-5; TRBD2 aligns across 9 bases. In germline, CDR1 is SNHLY, CDR2 FYNNEI. J gave up 2 bases and V 6 bases, and 4 bases lay outside the gene matches. This CDR3 comprises 14 residues. The CDR3 DNA sequence: TGTGCCAGCAGGCCTCTAGCGGGGCAAGAGACCCAGTACTTC. Translating it yields CASRPLAGQETQYF.

V usage is TRBV5-6 and J usage is TRBJ2-7, with 7 bases matching TRBD1. Germline CDR1 reads SGHDT; CDR2 reads YYEEEE. V gave up 4 bases and J gave up 3 bases; unmatched junction bases: 10. The CDR3 totals 15 residues. The CDR3 coding sequence is TGTGCCAGCAGCCAGGGGACAGCGCCTGGCTACGAGCAGTACTTC. Translated, it gives CASSQGTAPGYEQYF.

This clonotype was found a few times. The chain uses TRBV20-1 and TRBJ2-7, with 9 bases that match TRBD1. This CDR3 is 11 amino acids long. Germline V CDR1 and CDR2: DFQATT, SNEGSKA (reference sequence). The CDR3 DNA reads TGCACACCGGTACAGGGGGCCGAGCAGTACTTC. This encodes CTPVQGAEQYF.

The V gene is TRBV27, the J gene TRBJ2-5; 7 bases line up with TRBD2. Germline V gene lookup returns CDR1 MNHEY and CDR2 SMNVEV (reference sequence). The trim removed 5 bases at V and 4 bases at J, leaving 7 bases unmatched. This CDR3 is 14 amino acids long. For the CDR3, the DNA is TGTGCCAGCAGTGGAACTACGGGGGGAGAGACCCAGTACTTC. Translating gives CASSGTTGGETQYF.

This clonotype was detected many times. The rearrangement joins TRBV10-3 to TRBJ2-7; 7 nucleotides match TRBD2. V shed 3 bases, J shed 3 bases, and the junction held 5 bases outside the gene matches. The CDR3 totals 14 residues. CDR1 and CDR2 (germline): ENHRY, SYGVKD. CDR3 in amino acids: CAISDREAGYEQYF. The CDR3 nucleotides read TGTGCCATCAGTGACCGGGAGGCTGGCTACGAGCAGTACTTC.

The chain employs TRBV24-1 and TRBJ2-7; 8 nucleotides agree with TRBD2. The CDR3 covers 14 residues. J lost 3 bases, V lost 9 bases, and 9 bases had no gene match. Germline V CDR1 and CDR2: KGHDR, SFDVKD. CDR3 sequence (DNA): TGTGCCACCGCTGAGCGGGGGAATCACTACGAGCAGTACTTC. Translated, it gives CATAERGNHYEQYF.